The clone carrying this TCR beta chain was seen once. Antigen: not known. This entry belongs to a study of blood T cells in healthy people across ages. Study-wide results and caveats: Per-million-T-cell TCR beta diversity fell roughly linearly with age.

A second roughly 6 to 11 cycle PCR used barcoded and J-beta primers. TCRdb re-called the 5' RACE reads with MiXCR, one entry per CDR3 protein. The sample lists roughly 700,000 distinct CDR3 sequences; around 45% were seen once. Germline lookup yields CDR1 MGHDK and CDR2 SYGVNS. CDR3 length: 14 residues. Trimming shortened V by 2 bases and J by 3 bases, and 10 bases separated the two germline ends. The TCR sequence derives from a woman aged 55 to 70 in good health. V usage is TRBV25-1 and J usage is TRBJ1-1, with a possible D match to TRBD1 (6 bases). The specimen sequenced was blood. The CDR3 DNA reads as TGTGCCAGCAGTGAAGAAGGGGGGCACACTGAAGCTTTCTTT. As protein: CASSEEGGHTEAFF.